Listed below are T cell receptor beta chains from one sample, sequenced in a study of tumor-infiltrating lymphocytes in localized non-small cell lung cancer. The repertoire was sequenced with immunoSEQ multiplex PCR; TCRdb's copy has only in-frame clones and lacks some. The sample has several thousand clones, around 80% seen once. The sequenced sample consisted of uninvolved lung tissue not adjacent to the tumor. These TCRs come from a human donor with non-small cell lung cancer. Both conserved end residues are part of each CDR3. D genes are given only for firm matches. Only some rows state a clone size, as once, few, many or a class for expanded clones.

j_call: TRBJ2-2
d_call: -
clone_size: -
v_call: TRBV19
cdr3_nt: TGTGCCAGTAGTAGAGTTTTGGGGACAACGGGGACCGGGGAGCTGTTTTTT
cdr3_aa: CASSRVLGTTGTGELFF

j_call: TRBJ2-5
d_call: -
clone_size: -
v_call: TRBV4-3
cdr3_nt: TGCGCCAGCAGCCAAGACAGGAGGGGGCAGGGGGAGACCCAGTACTTC
cdr3_aa: CASSQDRRGQGETQYF

j_call: TRBJ2-2
d_call: -
clone_size: -
v_call: TRBV4-2
cdr3_nt: TGTGCCAGCAGCCAAGCGCGGGGGGAGCTGTTTTTT
cdr3_aa: CASSQARGELFF

j_call: TRBJ1-2
d_call: -
clone_size: -
v_call: TRBV10-3
cdr3_nt: TGTGCCATCAGTGAGTCGGCGGCGGGCTATGGCTACACCTTC
cdr3_aa: CAISESAAGYGYTF

j_call: TRBJ1-5
d_call: -
clone_size: -
v_call: TRBV28
cdr3_nt: TGTGCCAGCAGGCCCGGCCGGCGCAATCAGCCCCAGCATTTT
cdr3_aa: CASRPGRRNQPQHF

j_call: TRBJ2-7
d_call: TRBD2
clone_size: -
v_call: TRBV11-2
cdr3_nt: TGTGCCAGCAGCTTACCGAGACTAGCGGTCCAGAGGCTACCCTACGAGCAGTACTTC
cdr3_aa: CASSLPRLAVQRLPYEQYF

j_call: TRBJ1-2
d_call: -
clone_size: -
v_call: TRBV2
cdr3_nt: TGTGCCAGCATTACTGACGTCTCCTATGGCTACACCTTC
cdr3_aa: CASITDVSYGYTF

j_call: TRBJ1-1
d_call: -
clone_size: -
v_call: TRBV18
cdr3_nt: TGTGCCAGCTCCCCCAGCCTAGGGAACACTGAAGCTTTCTTT
cdr3_aa: CASSPSLGNTEAFF

j_call: TRBJ1-1
d_call: -
clone_size: once
v_call: TRBV7-9
cdr3_nt: TGTGCCAGCAGCCAAGTATTGGGGACAACTTGGGCTGAAGCTTTCTTT
cdr3_aa: CASSQVLGTTWAEAFF

j_call: TRBJ1-1
d_call: TRBD1
clone_size: -
v_call: TRBV5-6
cdr3_nt: TGTGCCAGCAGCTTTTGGACAGGCATGAACACTGAAGCTTTCTTT
cdr3_aa: CASSFWTGMNTEAFF

j_call: TRBJ2-1
d_call: TRBD2
clone_size: -
v_call: TRBV19
cdr3_nt: TGTGCCAGTAGTAGCCAGACTAGCGCCGGTAATGAGCAGTTCTTC
cdr3_aa: CASSSQTSAGNEQFF

j_call: TRBJ2-3
d_call: TRBD2
clone_size: -
v_call: TRBV14
cdr3_nt: TGTGCCAGCAGCCAAGGGCTAGCGGGAGTTGCGCCAACTAGCACAGATACGCAGTATTTT
cdr3_aa: CASSQGLAGVAPTSTDTQYF

j_call: TRBJ2-3
d_call: -
clone_size: -
v_call: TRBV5-1
cdr3_nt: TGCGCCAGCAGCTTGGTGGGCGGCTTCACAGATACGCAGTATTTT
cdr3_aa: CASSLVGGFTDTQYF

j_call: TRBJ2-3
d_call: -
clone_size: -
v_call: TRBV28
cdr3_nt: TGTGCCAGCAACACGGAGCCGGATACGCAGTATTTT
cdr3_aa: CASNTEPDTQYF

j_call: TRBJ2-7
d_call: -
clone_size: -
v_call: TRBV30
cdr3_nt: TGTGCCTGGAGTCTGGCGAGACAGGTGAATATTCTGACCTACGAGCAGTACTTC
cdr3_aa: CAWSLARQVNILTYEQYF

j_call: TRBJ2-1
d_call: -
clone_size: -
v_call: TRBV7-3
cdr3_nt: TGTGCCAGCGGACTGGTGGGAAATTACTACAATGAGCAGTTCTTC
cdr3_aa: CASGLVGNYYNEQFF

j_call: TRBJ2-3
d_call: -
clone_size: -
v_call: TRBV5-1
cdr3_nt: TGCGCCAGCCGGGGCGGAACTAGCACAGATACGCAGTATTTT
cdr3_aa: CASRGGTSTDTQYF

j_call: TRBJ2-5
d_call: -
clone_size: -
v_call: TRBV19
cdr3_nt: TGTGCCAGTAGCCCGGGACAACCCCCGATGACCCAGTACTTC
cdr3_aa: CASSPGQPPMTQYF

j_call: TRBJ1-3
d_call: -
clone_size: -
v_call: TRBV7-6
cdr3_nt: TGTGCCAGCAGCCTCCCCAGCTCTGGAAACACCATATATTTT
cdr3_aa: CASSLPSSGNTIYF

j_call: TRBJ2-1
d_call: TRBD1
clone_size: few
v_call: TRBV5-6
cdr3_nt: TGTGCCAGCAGGACTGAGGGGGCTGAGTTCTTC
cdr3_aa: CASRTEGAEFF

j_call: TRBJ1-4
d_call: -
clone_size: -
v_call: TRBV7-2
cdr3_nt: TGTGCCAGCAGGTACAGGGCCACCTTTAATGAAAAACTGTTTTTT
cdr3_aa: CASRYRATFNEKLFF

j_call: TRBJ2-3
d_call: TRBD1
clone_size: -
v_call: TRBV19
cdr3_nt: TGTGCCAGTAGTCGGGACAGGGTTGGCACAGATACGCAGTATTTT
cdr3_aa: CASSRDRVGTDTQYF

j_call: TRBJ1-5
d_call: -
clone_size: -
v_call: TRBV27
cdr3_nt: TGTGCCAGCAGCCCGACCCGGAGGAGGGATCAGCCCCAGCATTTT
cdr3_aa: CASSPTRRRDQPQHF

j_call: TRBJ1-5
d_call: TRBD1
clone_size: -
v_call: TRBV9
cdr3_nt: TGTGCCAGCAGCGTAGAGGACAGGGAGGGAGATAGCAATCAGCCCCAGCATTTT
cdr3_aa: CASSVEDREGDSNQPQHF

j_call: TRBJ1-1
d_call: TRBD1
clone_size: -
v_call: TRBV10-2
cdr3_nt: TGCGCCAGCAGTGACGGTGCCAGGGGGTACGCTGAAGCTTTCTTT
cdr3_aa: CASSDGARGYAEAFF

j_call: TRBJ2-7
d_call: TRBD1
clone_size: -
v_call: TRBV6-1
cdr3_nt: TGTGCCAGCATCCTCGGACAGGGGGGGTCCTACGAGCAGTACTTC
cdr3_aa: CASILGQGGSYEQYF

j_call: TRBJ2-5
d_call: -
clone_size: -
v_call: TRBV6-5
cdr3_nt: TGTGCCAGCAGTTCTGGGGAGACCCAGTACTTC
cdr3_aa: CASSSGETQYF

j_call: TRBJ1-6
d_call: -
clone_size: -
v_call: TRBV9
cdr3_nt: TGTGCCAGCAGCCCTCTTAGCGGGGAGGGTTCACCCCTCCACTTT
cdr3_aa: CASSPLSGEGSPLHF

j_call: TRBJ1-2
d_call: -
clone_size: -
v_call: TRBV2
cdr3_nt: TGTGCCAGCAGTCGGGACGCAGGCTATGGCTACACCTTC
cdr3_aa: CASSRDAGYGYTF

j_call: TRBJ2-6
d_call: -
clone_size: -
v_call: TRBV15
cdr3_nt: TGTGCCACCAGCAGAGGGGGGAGTGGGGCCAACGTCCTGACTTTC
cdr3_aa: CATSRGGSGANVLTF

j_call: TRBJ2-6
d_call: -
clone_size: -
v_call: TRBV9
cdr3_nt: TGTGCCAGCAGCACCTACTCTGGGGCCAACGTCCTGACTTTC
cdr3_aa: CASSTYSGANVLTF

j_call: TRBJ1-2
d_call: -
clone_size: -
v_call: TRBV9
cdr3_nt: TGTGCCAGCAGCGTATTGGTGGGGCTAGGTGGCTACACCTTC
cdr3_aa: CASSVLVGLGGYTF

j_call: TRBJ2-7
d_call: TRBD2
clone_size: large
v_call: TRBV5-1
cdr3_nt: TGCGCCAGCAGCTTCCGGGGAGGGGTAGGTGGCGAGCAGTACTTC
cdr3_aa: CASSFRGGVGGEQYF

j_call: TRBJ2-7
d_call: TRBD2
clone_size: -
v_call: TRBV7-9
cdr3_nt: TGTGCCAGCAGCTATATTAGCGGGGGGCGCTACGAGCAGTACTTC
cdr3_aa: CASSYISGGRYEQYF

j_call: TRBJ2-1
d_call: TRBD2
clone_size: -
v_call: TRBV7-8
cdr3_nt: TGTGCCAGCAGCGTTAGGACTAGCGGAAGCTCCTACAATGAGCAGTTCTTC
cdr3_aa: CASSVRTSGSSYNEQFF

j_call: TRBJ2-5
d_call: -
clone_size: -
v_call: TRBV5-8
cdr3_nt: TGTGCCAGCAGCCTCGGGGACTCACGCAAGGAGACCCAGTACTTC
cdr3_aa: CASSLGDSRKETQYF

j_call: TRBJ1-1
d_call: -
clone_size: -
v_call: TRBV5-6
cdr3_nt: TGTGCCAGCAACCACAGAAGCCCGGGAGGGACTGAAGCTTTCTTT
cdr3_aa: CASNHRSPGGTEAFF

j_call: TRBJ1-4
d_call: -
clone_size: -
v_call: TRBV19
cdr3_nt: TGTGCCAGTAGTATTACAGGACTGAATAATGAAAAACTGTTTTTT
cdr3_aa: CASSITGLNNEKLFF

j_call: TRBJ1-2
d_call: -
clone_size: -
v_call: TRBV5-6
cdr3_nt: TGTGCCAGCAGCTTGTTGGACAGAGCTAACTATGGCTACACCTTC
cdr3_aa: CASSLLDRANYGYTF

j_call: TRBJ2-1
d_call: -
clone_size: -
v_call: TRBV12-1
cdr3_nt: TGTGCCAGCAGCCCCGACAGTACCTACAATGAGCAGTTCTTC
cdr3_aa: CASSPDSTYNEQFF

j_call: TRBJ2-3
d_call: -
clone_size: -
v_call: TRBV5-4
cdr3_nt: TGTGCCAGCAGACTGACTGGCACAGATACGCAGTATTTT
cdr3_aa: CASRLTGTDTQYF

j_call: TRBJ2-2
d_call: TRBD1
clone_size: -
v_call: TRBV7-2
cdr3_nt: TGTGCCAGCAGCTTGGGGACAGGGGAGGCCGGGGAGCTGTTTTTT
cdr3_aa: CASSLGTGEAGELFF

j_call: TRBJ2-7
d_call: TRBD1
clone_size: -
v_call: TRBV19
cdr3_nt: TGTGCCAGTAGTCGCGAAGGCAGGGGGTACGAGCAGTACTTC
cdr3_aa: CASSREGRGYEQYF

j_call: TRBJ2-2
d_call: -
clone_size: -
v_call: TRBV7-2
cdr3_nt: TGTGCCAGCAGCCCCCTGCCATTGATGGAGCTGTTTTTT
cdr3_aa: CASSPLPLMELFF

j_call: TRBJ1-3
d_call: -
clone_size: -
v_call: TRBV9
cdr3_nt: TGTGCCAGCAGCGGACCGACTGGAAACACCATATATTTT
cdr3_aa: CASSGPTGNTIYF

j_call: TRBJ2-2
d_call: TRBD2
clone_size: once
v_call: TRBV7-2
cdr3_nt: TGTGCCAGCAGCCCGAGACTAGCGCGGGCCACCGGGGAGCTGTTTTTT
cdr3_aa: CASSPRLARATGELFF

j_call: TRBJ1-5
d_call: -
clone_size: -
v_call: TRBV10-3
cdr3_nt: TGTGCCATCAGTGAGGGACGTAATAGCAATCAGCCCCAGCATTTT
cdr3_aa: CAISEGRNSNQPQHF

j_call: TRBJ2-5
d_call: TRBD2
clone_size: -
v_call: TRBV19
cdr3_nt: TGTGCCAGTAGAGAGGGGACTAGCGGGAGAGTAGAGACCCAGTACTTC
cdr3_aa: CASREGTSGRVETQYF

j_call: TRBJ2-4
d_call: -
clone_size: -
v_call: TRBV28
cdr3_nt: TGTGCCAGCATCGAAGGCGATAGAGCCAAAAACATTCAGTACTTC
cdr3_aa: CASIEGDRAKNIQYF

j_call: TRBJ1-1
d_call: -
clone_size: -
v_call: TRBV7-2
cdr3_nt: TGTGCCAGCAGCGACTACAGGGCCCACACTGAAGCTTTCTTT
cdr3_aa: CASSDYRAHTEAFF

j_call: TRBJ2-7
d_call: -
clone_size: -
v_call: TRBV25-1
cdr3_nt: TGTGCCAGCAGCTACTACGAGCAGTACTTC
cdr3_aa: CASSYYEQYF

j_call: TRBJ2-3
d_call: TRBD1
clone_size: -
v_call: TRBV9
cdr3_nt: TGTGCCAGCAGCGTAGGGACAGGGGGGGTGTACACAGATACGCAGTATTTT
cdr3_aa: CASSVGTGGVYTDTQYF

j_call: TRBJ2-4
d_call: TRBD2
clone_size: few
v_call: TRBV20-1
cdr3_nt: TGCAGTGCGGCCACGGGACTAATTCAGTACTTC
cdr3_aa: CSAATGLIQYF

j_call: TRBJ2-7
d_call: -
clone_size: -
v_call: TRBV19
cdr3_nt: TGTGCCAGTAGTATCCCAGGGAGCTCCTACGAGCAGTACTTC
cdr3_aa: CASSIPGSSYEQYF